This T cell receptor (beta chain) derives from a study of T cells in women clearing cervical HPV infection. Whole-study results and caveats: Repertoire richness, not evenness, was significantly elevated in CIN3+ cases versus controls.

The method was immunoSEQ multiplex PCR; TCRdb's version includes in-frame clones alone and lacks a portion of them. This sample's table reports tens of thousands of clones. Germline-derived CDR1 and CDR2 are LNHDA and SQIVND (reference sequence). This CDR3 is built from 16 residues. On this clone itself: The antigen is not known. The sequence runs out 3 residues before the end of the CDR3; the remainder is reconstructed from the germline J gene.

The chain combines TRBV19 with TRBJ2-3; D may be TRBD1 (5 bases). The sample taken for sequencing was blood buffy coat. The clonotype originates from a woman aged 18-70 years with a cervical HPV16 infection that either progressed to CIN3+ or cleared (not recorded which). CDR3 DNA, as far as it was read: TGTGCCAGTGGCCGGCAGGGAATCTTTAGCAATCAGCCG. Translated: CASGRQGIFSNQP. The CDR3 in its entirety is CASGRQGIFSNQPQYF. The full variable domain, with the rest looked up from reference TRBV19 and TRBJ2-3, is DGGITQSPKYLFRKEGQNVTLSCEQNLNHDAMYWYRQDPGQGLRLIYYSQIVNDFQKGDIAEGYSVSREKKESFPLTVTSAQKNPTAFYLCASGRQGIFSNQPQYFGPGTRLTVL.